This TCR beta chain stems from a study of tumor T cells in aggressive B-cell lymphoma. Generated by immunoSEQ multiplex PCR, the TCRdb table keeps only in-frame clones and is missing some. The table has 10,000 or so clones, approximately 85% seen once. The CDR3 covers 16 residues. The trim removed 3 bases at V and 11 bases at J, leaving 15 bases unmatched. CDR1 SGDLS and CDR2 YYNGEE come from the germline V gene. The chain carries TRBV9 and TRBJ2-5, with 11 bases matching TRBD2. This receptor was identified in an adult with diffuse large B cell lymphoma. Sequencing was carried out using tumor tissue. The CDR3 nucleotides read TGTGCCAGCAGCGGGTCCCCGGCTAGCGGGAGGAGGGAGCAGTACTTC. Translated, it gives CASSGSPASGRREQYF.